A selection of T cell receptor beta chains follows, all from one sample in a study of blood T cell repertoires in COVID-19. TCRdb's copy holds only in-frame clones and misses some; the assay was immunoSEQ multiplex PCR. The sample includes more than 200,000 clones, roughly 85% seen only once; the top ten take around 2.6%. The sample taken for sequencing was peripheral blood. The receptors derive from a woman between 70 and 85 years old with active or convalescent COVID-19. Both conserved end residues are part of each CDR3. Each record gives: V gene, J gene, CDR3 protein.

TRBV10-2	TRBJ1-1	CASSEGVKAFF
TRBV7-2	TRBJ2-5	CASSATPTGERETQYF
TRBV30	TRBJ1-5	CAWSVSLFNQPQHF
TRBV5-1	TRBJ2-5	CASSPDPSGTQETQYF
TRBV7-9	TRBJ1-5	CASSQQGNQPQHF
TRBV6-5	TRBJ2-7	CASSRSGGDEQYF
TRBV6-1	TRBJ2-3	CASSGGIGLPLSTDTQYF
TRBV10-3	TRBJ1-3	CAINNRAGNTIYF
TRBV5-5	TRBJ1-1	CASRWTGNTEAFF
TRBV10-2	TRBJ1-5	CASSESNSNQPQHF
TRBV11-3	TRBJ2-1	CASSPHGDRGAGEQFF
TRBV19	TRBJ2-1	CASTAGTSGIGEQFF
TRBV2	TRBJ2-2	CATAGSYLTGELFF
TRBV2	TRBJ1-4	CASSAGTGGEKLFF
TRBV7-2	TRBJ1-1	CASSLVAAMNTEAFF
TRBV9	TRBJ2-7	CASATGVRNEQYF
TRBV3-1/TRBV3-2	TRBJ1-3	CASSQRSGNTIYF
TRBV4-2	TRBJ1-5	CASSQDPPWGDQPQHF
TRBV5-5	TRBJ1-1	CASSLEGQGTEAFF
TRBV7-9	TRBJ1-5	CASSTNGDQPQHF
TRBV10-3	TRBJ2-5	CAILAGETQYF
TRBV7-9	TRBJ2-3	CATSREGPDTQYF
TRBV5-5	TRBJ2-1	CASTREGSSYNEQFF
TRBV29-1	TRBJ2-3	CSAPAAASGGPGVDTQYF
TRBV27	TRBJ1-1	CASRRQGGNTEAFF
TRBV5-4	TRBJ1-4	CASSPDRANEKLFF
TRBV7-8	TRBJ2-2	CASSLIGQGNTGELFF
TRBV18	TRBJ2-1	CASSMGGASSYNEQFF
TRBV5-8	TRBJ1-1	CASRPGTGGWMNTEAFF
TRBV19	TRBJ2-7	CASKIWQGADEQYF
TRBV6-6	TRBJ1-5	CASSYLDSNQPQHF
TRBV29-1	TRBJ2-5	CSVPPTSGRSETQYF
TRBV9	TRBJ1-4	CASSVGTGPIGELFF
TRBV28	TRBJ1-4	CASSPPGQGAGKLFF
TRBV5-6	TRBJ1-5	CASSLGSRSSDQPQHF
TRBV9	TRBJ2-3	CASRTKLAGGPDTQYF
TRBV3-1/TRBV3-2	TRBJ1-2	CASSQPPLKRGYTF
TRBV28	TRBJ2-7	CASSLGTDSSYEQYF
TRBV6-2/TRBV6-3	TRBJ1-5	CASSWSGHSNQPQHF
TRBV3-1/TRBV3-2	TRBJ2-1	CASSGGTSGGRYSYNEQFF
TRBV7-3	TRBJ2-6	CASSFLGLAGGGSGANVLTF
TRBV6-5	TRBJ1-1	CASWGQYTEAFF
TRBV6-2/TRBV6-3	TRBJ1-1	CASSYFRNTEAFF
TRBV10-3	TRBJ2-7	CAISTGLAGAYEQYF
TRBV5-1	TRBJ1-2	CASSLNQGGYGYTF
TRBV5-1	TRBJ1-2	CASSWDRLGSHGYTF
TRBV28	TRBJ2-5	CASSLGNGRAGRETQYF
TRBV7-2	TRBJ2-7	CASSYLAGFDEQYF
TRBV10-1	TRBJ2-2	CAVQPGQGFTGELFF
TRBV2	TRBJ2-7	CASSSFRTSGYEQYF
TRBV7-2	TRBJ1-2	CASTRTGGGYTF
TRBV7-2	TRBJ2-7	CASSARGGGEEQYF
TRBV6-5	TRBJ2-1	CASRGGLAYNEQFF
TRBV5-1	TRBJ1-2	CASSPERGQGGYTF
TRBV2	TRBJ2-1	CASSGQGLPPGLAGRYYNEQFF
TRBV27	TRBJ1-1	CASSWNRGLGGTEAFF
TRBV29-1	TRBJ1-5	CSVAMESLGPQHF
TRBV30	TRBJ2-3	CAWTDRTRTDTQYF